This T cell receptor (beta chain) was documented in a study of blood T cell repertoires in COVID-19. Study as a whole: Samples came from the United States, Italy and Spain, spanning acute and convalescent COVID-19. T cells, B-cell-depleted T cells, or PBMCs supplied cDNA or gDNA.

This CDR3 is built from 16 residues. CDR1 is SGHTA, CDR2 FQGTGA, per germline. Trimming cost V 4 bases and J 2 bases; bases outside gene matches: 6. Authors' data handling: Estimates of nucleated cell counts were drawn from the amplification of reference gene primers. The assay was immunoSEQ multiplex PCR, and TCRdb's table has in-frame clones only and misses some. D and trimming were read from the DNA, whereas the V and J calls and clone size are those reported in that table. The sample holds approximately 61,000 clones, about 82% seen once. The rearrangement uses TRBV7-3 and TRBJ2-2, with 8 bases identical to TRBD1. Sequenced: peripheral blood. This receptor was obtained from a man between 65 and 85 years old with acute or convalescent COVID-19. The CDR3 DNA sequence: TGTGCCAGCAGCTCACTCGGGACAGGCAACACCGGGGAGCTGTTTTTT. This encodes CASSSLGTGNTGELFF.